These T cell receptor beta chains were read from a single sample in a study of identical twins. TCRdb processed the 5' RACE reads anew with MiXCR; each CDR3 protein has one entry. This sample yields 450,000 or so distinct CDR3 sequences, of which more than 20% are seen a single time; about 3% belongs to the top ten. This same sample was also part of a study on T cells expressing NK-cell markers.

The sequencing input was CD4+ T cells sorted from blood. These receptors originate from a young woman in good health. The CDR3 runs from the conserved cysteine through the conserved F or W. Fields, in order: D gene, clone size, V gene, J gene, CDR3 protein, CDR3 DNA. The D gene is left open where the match is weak. Expanded clones are given a class, and other clones once, few, many or no size at all.

>TRBD2|.|TRBV5-1|TRBJ2-6
CASSWGGSGANVLTF
TGCGCCAGCAGCTGGGGGGGCTCTGGGGCCAACGTCCTGACTTTC
>.|.|TRBV29-1|TRBJ2-1
CSVETNLIEQFF
TGCAGCGTCGAGACTAACCTCATAGAGCAGTTCTTC
>.|.|TRBV3-1|TRBJ2-1
CASSQRQYNEQFF
TGTGCCAGCAGCCAAAGACAGTACAATGAGCAGTTCTTC
>.|.|TRBV5-1|TRBJ1-1
CASSLDLPGTEAFF
TGCGCCAGCAGCTTGGACCTTCCCGGGACTGAAGCTTTCTTT
>TRBD1|.|TRBV10-3|TRBJ2-3
CAISRTGGTDTQYF
TGTGCCATCAGCCGAACAGGGGGGACAGATACGCAGTATTTT
>.|.|TRBV6-2/TRBV6-3|TRBJ2-1
CASSYSSGSSYNEQFF
TGTGCCAGCAGTTACTCGAGTGGTAGCTCCTACAATGAGCAGTTCTTC
>.|few|TRBV24-1|TRBJ2-1
CATSGQVNEQFF
TGTGCCACCAGTGGACAGGTCAATGAGCAGTTCTTC
>.|.|TRBV29-1|TRBJ2-2
CSVTGPARGTGELFF
TGCAGCGTTACCGGACCCGCGCGGGGCACCGGGGAGCTGTTTTTT
>.|few|TRBV7-9|TRBJ1-1
CASSRETVNTEAFF
TGTGCCAGCAGCCGAGAGACAGTCAACACTGAAGCTTTCTTT
>TRBD2|.|TRBV6-1|TRBJ2-1
CASSDGGGGLYNEQFF
TGTGCCAGCAGCGACGGCGGGGGGGGGCTCTACAATGAGCAGTTCTTC
>.|.|TRBV5-1|TRBJ2-7
CASIDASYEQYF
TGCGCCAGCATTGATGCCTCCTACGAGCAGTACTTC
>TRBD1|.|TRBV28|TRBJ2-3
CASSLQLDRGLTQYF
TGTGCCAGCAGCTTACAACTCGACAGGGGGCTGACGCAGTATTTT
>TRBD2|few|TRBV12-3/TRBV12-4|TRBJ2-1
CASTQSSGSYNEQFF
TGTGCCAGCACCCAATCTAGCGGGTCCTACAATGAGCAGTTCTTC
>.|few|TRBV11-2|TRBJ1-1
CASSLDPGAKTEAFF
TGTGCCAGCAGCTTAGATCCGGGGGCGAAAACTGAAGCTTTCTTT
>TRBD2|few|TRBV5-1|TRBJ2-3
CASSQRGLAPSTDTQYF
TGCGCCAGCAGCCAACGAGGACTAGCGCCTAGCACAGATACGCAGTATTTT
>TRBD1|.|TRBV27|TRBJ2-3
CASSSYGTASTDTQYF
TGTGCCAGCAGTTCCTACGGGACAGCTTCCACAGATACGCAGTATTTT
>.|.|TRBV5-4|TRBJ2-7
CASSGRLGSSDEQYF
TGTGCCAGCAGCGGCCGTTTGGGCAGTTCGGACGAGCAGTACTTC
>.|few|TRBV12-3/TRBV12-4|TRBJ2-7
CASSLGPGVYEQYF
TGTGCCAGCAGTTTGGGTCCTGGGGTGTACGAGCAGTACTTC
>.|.|TRBV12-3/TRBV12-4|TRBJ1-1
CASYEFTEAFF
TGTGCCAGCTATGAGTTCACTGAAGCTTTCTTT
>.|few|TRBV19|TRBJ2-5
CASSMDRETQYF
TGTGCCAGTAGTATGGATCGGGAGACCCAGTACTTC
>TRBD1|.|TRBV20-1|TRBJ1-1
CSARTDRVNTEAFF
TGCAGTGCTCGTACGGACAGGGTGAACACTGAAGCTTTCTTT
>.|few|TRBV9|TRBJ2-7
CASSVGGEYEQYF
TGTGCCAGCAGCGTCGGAGGGGAGTACGAGCAGTACTTC
>.|.|TRBV4-1|TRBJ2-1
CASSQGVGDRNEQFF
TGCGCCAGCAGCCAAGGAGTGGGAGATCGCAATGAGCAGTTCTTC
>.|few|TRBV5-6|TRBJ2-5
CASRHNPRDQETQYF
TGTGCCAGCAGACACAACCCACGGGACCAAGAGACCCAGTACTTC
>.|.|TRBV2|TRBJ2-2
CASNRQATGELFF
TGTGCCAGCAATAGACAAGCCACCGGGGAGCTGTTTTTT
>TRBD2|.|TRBV5-1|TRBJ2-3
CASSFRAGGRAGTDTQYF
TGCGCCAGCAGCTTTCGAGCGGGAGGCCGCGCAGGGACAGATACGCAGTATTTT
>.|few|TRBV29-1|TRBJ2-7
CSVPGENYEQYF
TGCAGCGTTCCGGGAGAAAACTACGAGCAGTACTTC
>TRBD2|few|TRBV10-3|TRBJ2-3
CAGSGTSLTDTQYF
TGTGCCGGATCCGGGACTAGCCTCACAGATACGCAGTATTTT
>.|.|TRBV29-1|TRBJ1-3
CSVEVAAGNTIYF
TGCAGCGTTGAAGTGGCAGCTGGAAACACCATATATTTT
>.|many|TRBV15|TRBJ2-3
CATSRGSSLSTDTQYF
TGTGCCACCAGCAGAGGCAGCTCGCTAAGCACAGATACGCAGTATTTT
>.|.|TRBV10-3|TRBJ1-5
CAVRRGSNQPQHF
TGTGCCGTAAGGAGGGGCAGCAATCAGCCCCAGCATTTT
>.|few|TRBV5-6|TRBJ1-5
CASSFGFQGDQPQHF
TGTGCCAGCAGCTTTGGATTCCAGGGAGATCAGCCCCAGCATTTT
>.|few|TRBV7-9|TRBJ2-7
CASSPLARSYSYEQYF
TGTGCCAGCAGCCCTCTAGCGCGATCATACTCCTACGAGCAGTACTTC
>TRBD2|.|TRBV7-3|TRBJ2-3
CASSFRRGGDTQYF
TGTGCCAGCAGCTTTCGGCGGGGGGGCGATACGCAGTATTTT
>TRBD1|.|TRBV5-1|TRBJ2-7
CASSFDREGEQYF
TGCGCCAGCAGCTTCGACAGGGAAGGCGAGCAGTACTTC
>.|few|TRBV4-3|TRBJ2-2
CASSLGTGKNTGELFF
TGCGCCAGCAGCCTGGGGACTGGAAAGAACACCGGGGAGCTGTTTTTT
>.|few|TRBV20-1|TRBJ2-1
CSARGTPPYNEQFF
TGCAGTGCTAGGGGGACACCTCCCTACAATGAGCAGTTCTTC
>TRBD1|.|TRBV7-9|TRBJ2-7
CASSIWDRGFHEQYF
TGTGCCAGCAGCATCTGGGACAGGGGATTCCACGAGCAGTACTTC
>.|.|TRBV5-1|TRBJ1-2
CASSPGGTLVLTF
TGCGCCAGCAGCCCCGGTGGGACCCTCGTCCTCACCTTC
>.|.|TRBV7-9|TRBJ2-2
CASSPLPGQINTGELFF
TGTGCCAGCAGCCCCCTGCCGGGACAAATCAACACCGGGGAGCTGTTTTTT
>TRBD1|many|TRBV19|TRBJ2-1
CASRRLDRGSYNEQFF
TGTGCCAGTCGGAGGTTGGACAGGGGCTCCTACAATGAGCAGTTCTTC
>TRBD2|few|TRBV29-1|TRBJ2-7
CSVDSGTSGYEQYF
TGCAGCGTTGATTCCGGGACTAGCGGCTACGAGCAGTACTTC
>.|.|TRBV20-1|TRBJ2-1
CSARETGREQFF
TGCAGTGCTCGAGAGACAGGGAGGGAGCAGTTCTTC
>.|.|TRBV7-2|TRBJ2-3
CASSGGGLIDTQYF
TGTGCCAGCAGCGGAGGAGGATTGATAGATACGCAGTATTTT
>.|.|TRBV11-2|TRBJ2-5
CASSLESGTVGTQYF
TGTGCCAGCAGCTTAGAGTCCGGGACTGTCGGGACCCAGTACTTC
>TRBD2|few|TRBV2|TRBJ2-7
CASSKSGVTYEQYF
TGTGCCAGCAGTAAGAGCGGGGTAACCTACGAGCAGTACTTC
>.|.|TRBV6-1|TRBJ2-5
CASSERGRRETQYF
TGTGCCAGCAGTGAGCGGGGAAGGCGAGAGACCCAGTACTTC
>.|.|TRBV20-1|TRBJ2-3
CSARDRTGSTDTQYF
TGCAGTGCTAGAGATCGAACGGGCAGCACAGATACGCAGTATTTT
>.|few|TRBV29-1|TRBJ1-2
CSVDVGEYGYTF
TGCAGCGTTGATGTGGGGGAGTATGGCTACACCTTC
>TRBD1|.|TRBV10-3|TRBJ1-2
CAISAGQGYYGYTF
TGTGCCATCAGTGCGGGACAGGGGTACTATGGCTACACCTTC
>.|.|TRBV25-1|TRBJ1-1
CASSEEYRPTEAFF
TGTGCCAGCAGTGAAGAGTACCGGCCCACTGAAGCTTTCTTT
>TRBD1|.|TRBV23-1|TRBJ2-7
CASIAPGQGYSEQYF
TGCGCCAGCATTGCTCCGGGACAGGGATATTCCGAGCAGTACTTC
>.|few|TRBV9|TRBJ2-7
CASSVASYPFYEQYF
TGTGCCAGCAGCGTAGCTAGCTACCCCTTCTACGAGCAGTACTTC
>TRBD2|few|TRBV7-6|TRBJ2-7
CASSLAPSAGLPYEQYF
TGTGCCAGCAGCTTAGCCCCTTCAGCGGGACTCCCTTACGAGCAGTACTTC
>.|once|TRBV6-1|TRBJ1-1
CASSPDLNREAFF
TGTGCCAGCAGCCCAGACCTGAACAGGGAAGCTTTCTTT